These T cell receptor beta chains were read from a single sample in a study of blood T cell repertoires in COVID-19. Method: immunoSEQ multiplex PCR; TCRdb's copy keeps in-frame clones and lacks some. The table includes fewer than 200,000 clones, about 85% detected once. Sequences were obtained from peripheral blood. These receptor sequences come from a woman aged 80 or over with acute or convalescent COVID-19. The CDR3 runs from the conserved cysteine through the conserved F or W. The D gene is left open where the match is weak. A row's size may be missing; if present it is once, few, many or a size class.

D,size,J,V,DNA,CDR3
TRBD1,-,TRBJ1-2,TRBV9,TGTGCCAGCAGCGTAGGTCAGGGGGCGTTGAGTGGCTACACCTTC,CASSVGQGALSGYTF
-,-,TRBJ2-3,TRBV5-1,TGCGCCAGCAGCCCACATGGCGCTACAGGGATAGATACGCAGTATTTT,CASSPHGATGIDTQYF
-,-,TRBJ1-5,TRBV6-5,TGTGCCAGCAGGGGAGAACAGGGACGACAGCCCCAGCATTTT,CASRGEQGRQPQHF
-,-,TRBJ2-7,TRBV6-4,TGTGCCAGCAGACAATCAGGGGGAGGAGGCGAGCAGTACTTC,CASRQSGGGGEQYF
-,-,TRBJ2-3,TRBV4-3,TGCGCCAGCAGCCAAGCTTTCAGGGGCAATGAGGATACGCAGTATTTT,CASSQAFRGNEDTQYF
TRBD2,once,TRBJ2-2,TRBV7-2,TGTGCCAGCAGCTTAATTGCGAGCGGGGGGGCCAAGACCGGGGAGCTGTTTTTT,CASSLIASGGAKTGELFF
TRBD1,-,TRBJ1-5,TRBV19,TGTGCCAGTACAACGGGACAGGGATACAATCAGCCCCAGCATTTT,CASTTGQGYNQPQHF
TRBD1,-,TRBJ2-7,TRBV18,TGTGCCAGCTCACCACCTCGGGACAGTTACTCCTACGAGCAGTACTTC,CASSPPRDSYSYEQYF
TRBD2,-,TRBJ2-3,TRBV9,TGTGCCAGCAGCGTACGACTAGCGGGGGGGCCGGCAGATACGCAGTATTTT,CASSVRLAGGPADTQYF
-,-,TRBJ2-1,TRBV2,TGTGCCAGCGCCCGGGACTCCTACAATGAGCAGTTCTTC,CASARDSYNEQFF
TRBD1,-,TRBJ1-6,TRBV7-2,TGTGCCAGCAGCTCCAGTGGTCCGGGACAGGGCAATTCACCCCTCCACTTT,CASSSSGPGQGNSPLHF
-,-,TRBJ2-7,TRBV7-3,TGTGCCAGCAGCTTAACGTCGGGCGGGACCCACGAGCAGTACTTC,CASSLTSGGTHEQYF
-,once,TRBJ1-5,TRBV19,TGTGCCAGTAGTATAGGACGGCGGAGATATAGCAATCAGCCCCAGCATTTT,CASSIGRRRYSNQPQHF
-,-,TRBJ2-3,TRBV3-1/TRBV3-2,TGTGCCAGCAGCCAAGACTACGGGAAGTTTAGCACAGATACGCAGTATTTT,CASSQDYGKFSTDTQYF
TRBD1,-,TRBJ1-6,TRBV4-2,TGTGCCAGCAGTCTCCCTACAGGGGATAATTCACCCCTCCACTTT,CASSLPTGDNSPLHF
-,-,TRBJ1-3,TRBV30,TGTGCCTGGAGTGTTGGGGGCGCCTCTGGAAACACCATATATTTT,CAWSVGGASGNTIYF
-,-,TRBJ1-4,TRBV30,TGTGCCTGGAGAGCGGCCCCCGAGGGAAAACTGTTTTTT,CAWRAAPEGKLFF
TRBD2,few,TRBJ2-1,TRBV9,TGTGCCAGCAGCGTAGCACCGGGACTAGCGGGGAATGAGCAGTTCTTC,CASSVAPGLAGNEQFF
-,-,TRBJ1-6,TRBV11-2,TGTGCCAGCAGCCCCCCCGGAGGGAGTTCACCCCTCCACTTT,CASSPPGGSSPLHF
-,-,TRBJ2-7,TRBV5-1,TGCGCCAGCAATCCTCAATTTGCGGAGTCCTACGAGCAGTACTTC,CASNPQFAESYEQYF
TRBD1,-,TRBJ2-3,TRBV19,TGTGCCAGTAGTGGCGGTCGGGACAGGGCGACAGATACGCAGTATTTT,CASSGGRDRATDTQYF
-,once,TRBJ1-3,TRBV30,TGTGCCTGGAATGTGAGCCCAAGAGGCACCATATATTTT,CAWNVSPRGTIYF
TRBD2,-,TRBJ2-1,TRBV30,TGTGCCTGGACGGTAACTAGCGGTTACAATGAGCAGTTCTTC,CAWTVTSGYNEQFF
TRBD2,-,TRBJ2-1,TRBV3-1/TRBV3-2,TGTGCCAGCAGCCAAGGAACTAGCGGAGTCAATGAGCAGTTCTTC,CASSQGTSGVNEQFF
TRBD1,-,TRBJ1-2,TRBV27,TGTGCCAGCAGTCAAGGGACAGGGCCAAATGGCTACACCTTC,CASSQGTGPNGYTF
-,once,TRBJ1-3,TRBV19,TGTGCCAGTAGTATGCGGTTCTCTGGAAACACCATATATTTT,CASSMRFSGNTIYF
TRBD1,few,TRBJ2-5,TRBV15,TGTGCCACCAGCAGAGACCAATTACGACAGGGGAGAGGAGAGACCCAGTACTTC,CATSRDQLRQGRGETQYF
-,-,TRBJ1-1,TRBV10-1,TGCGCCAGCAGTGATGGGCCCAGCAGCACTGAAGCTTTCTTT,CASSDGPSSTEAFF
-,-,TRBJ1-1,TRBV5-1,TGCGCCAGCAGCTTAGCGGGGGACACTGAAGCTTTCTTT,CASSLAGDTEAFF
TRBD1,few,TRBJ2-1,TRBV7-8,TGTGCCAGCAGCTTGCACAGGGGTTTCTCCAATGAGCAGTTCTTC,CASSLHRGFSNEQFF
TRBD2,-,TRBJ2-5,TRBV3-1/TRBV3-2,TGTGCCAGCAGCCCTAGCCGGACTAAACTAGCGGACCCCAGGGAGACCCAGTACTTC,CASSPSRTKLADPRETQYF
-,-,TRBJ1-1,TRBV10-2,TGCGCCAGCAATGGACCGGGAAACGAGAACACTGAAGCTTTCTTT,CASNGPGNENTEAFF
TRBD1,-,TRBJ2-5,TRBV7-6,TGTGCCAGCAGCTATAACAGGGGGTTGAAAGAGACCCAGTACTTC,CASSYNRGLKETQYF
TRBD1,-,TRBJ1-6,TRBV19,TGTGCCAGTAGTCTGGACCGACAGGGGTATTCACCCCTCCACTTT,CASSLDRQGYSPLHF
TRBD1,-,TRBJ1-6,TRBV30,TGTGCCTGGATTCTGGACAGGGAATCTTCACCCCTCCACTTT,CAWILDRESSPLHF
-,-,TRBJ2-7,TRBV9,TGTGCCAGCTCCGCGGCGGGACAGTTCTCCTACGAGCAGTACTTC,CASSAAGQFSYEQYF
TRBD2,once,TRBJ2-5,TRBV10-3,TGTGCCATCAGTGTCGGTAGCGGGGACCAAGAGACCCAGTACTTC,CAISVGSGDQETQYF
TRBD2,few,TRBJ2-7,TRBV18,TGTGCCAGCTCACCCCGACTAGCGGGAGGGGATTACGAGCAGTACTTC,CASSPRLAGGDYEQYF
TRBD1,once,TRBJ1-2,TRBV9,TGTGCCAGCAGCGCTTCGGACAGGGGCCGAATTCCTGGAGGCTACACCTTC,CASSASDRGRIPGGYTF